Presented here are 10 T cell receptor beta chains from one specimen sequenced in a study of T cell responses to AZD1222 COVID-19 vaccine. Assay: immunoSEQ multiplex PCR; the TCRdb copy retains only in-frame clones and omits some. The table includes under 60,000 clones, under 90% detected once. The specimen was peripheral blood, collected on day 0 of AZD1222 vaccination. Source of these receptors: an adult in good health.

This chain connects TRBV6-5 to TRBJ2-2; D gene ambiguous. V shed 4 bases and J shed 0 bases, with 12 bases lying between them. Germline CDR1 MNHEY, CDR2 SVGAGI. The CDR3 length is 16 residues. Written as DNA, the CDR3 is TGTGCCAGCAGTTTCGGAGCCACTTCGAACACCGGGGAGCTGTTTTTT. Encoded protein: CASSFGATSNTGELFF.

The sample holds a few counts of this clone. The chain is built from TRBV6-1 and TRBJ1-2, with 8 nucleotides matching TRBD1. The CDR3 totals 15 residues. V trimming: 0 bases; J trimming: 8 bases; junction bases outside the gene matches: 8. Germline CDR1 and CDR2: MNHNS and SASEGT. The CDR3 loop is CASSEALTGARGYTF. The CDR3 DNA reads TGTGCCAGCAGTGAAGCGCTGACAGGGGCTCGCGGCTACACCTTC.

V gene TRBV11-2 combines with J gene TRBJ2-7; maybe TRBD1 (5 bases). Germline CDR1 reads SGHAT; CDR2 reads FQNNGV. V was pared by 1 base and J by 0 bases, with 16 bases between. This CDR3 comprises 17 residues. CDR3 sequence: CASSLGLRVQGSYEQYF. CDR3 bases: TGTGCCAGCAGCTTAGGGCTCCGGGTTCAGGGCTCCTACGAGCAGTACTTC. Based on the CDR3 plus reference TRBV11-2 and TRBJ2-7, the full variable domain is EAGVAQSPRYKIIEKRQSVAFWCNPISGHATLYWYQQILGQGPKLLIQFQNNGVVDDSQLPKDRFSAERLKGVDSTLKIQPAKLEDSAVYLCASSLGLRVQGSYEQYFGPGTRLTVT.

This clone was found once. This sequence joins TRBV18 and TRBJ1-4; TRBD1 might be the D (6 bases). The V gene's germline CDR1 is KGHSH and CDR2 LQKENI. CDR3 length equals 15 residues. V lost 5 bases and J 4 bases, leaving 14 bases between the germline ends. CDR3 sequence reads: CASSYTGYGNEKLFF. DNA of the CDR3: TGTGCCAGCTCATACACAGGGTATGGTAATGAAAAACTGTTTTTT.

This clone was recorded a few times. This chain joins TRBV3-1 (or the pseudogene TRBV3-2) and TRBJ1-2, with D possibly matching TRBD1 (5 bases). The V end was cut by 6 bases, the J end by 8 bases, with 16 bases between. The germline V gene has CDR1 LGHDT and CDR2 YNNKEL (reference sequence). CDR3 length equals 13 residues. This CDR3 is CASSLRQRLGYTF. CDR3 nucleotide sequence: TGTGCCAGCAGTCTTCGACAGCGTCTAGGCTACACCTTC.

This clone is a singleton in its sample. V is TRBV7-2 and J is TRBJ2-7; D not resolved. The V end lost 5 bases, the J end lost 7 bases, and 9 bases lay between the germline ends. CDR3 length: 11 residues. From germline, CDR1 is SGHTA and CDR2 FQGNSA. As DNA, the CDR3 is TGTGCCAGCAGCCTCCTTTGGGAGCAGTACTTC. This sequence encodes CASSLLWEQYF. The full variable domain, with the rest looked up from reference TRBV7-2 and TRBJ2-7, is GAGVSQSPSNKVTEKGKDVELRCDPISGHTALYWYRQSLGQGLEFLIYFQGNSAPDKSGLPSDRFSAERTGGSVSTLTIQRTQQEDSAVYLCASSLLWEQYFGPGTRLTVT.

The chain has TRBV3-1 (or the pseudogene TRBV3-2) and TRBJ2-5; 9 bases fit TRBD1. Germline V gene lookup returns CDR1 LGHDT and CDR2 YNNKEL (reference sequence). This CDR3 has 15 residues. V was pared by 2 bases and J by 4 bases, with 5 bases of the junction left unmatched. The chain's CDR3 is CASSQLGQGIETQYF. Written as DNA, the CDR3 is TGTGCCAGCAGCCAATTGGGACAGGGCATAGAGACCCAGTACTTC.

This sequence joins TRBV18 and TRBJ1-2, with D unresolved. Trimming left V 2 bases short and J 0 bases short, with 13 bases between. There are 16 residues in the CDR3. Germline values: CDR1 KGHSH, CDR2 LQKENI. The CDR3 sequence: CASSPGRNRANYGYTF. For the CDR3, the DNA is TGTGCCAGCTCACCAGGAAGGAACCGAGCTAACTATGGCTACACCTTC.

The chain joins TRBV15 to TRBJ2-5, with a possible D match to TRBD1 (6 bases). The CDR3 is 16 residues long. The germline V and J ends were trimmed by 0 bases and 5 bases, with 16 bases remaining between them. Germline V gives CDR1 LNHNV, CDR2 YYDKDF (reference sequence). The CDR3 DNA sequence: TGTGCCACCAGCAGAGAATTGGCAGGGGTATCGGAGACCCAGTACTTC. It is translated as CATSRELAGVSETQYF.

This chain links TRBV28 with TRBJ1-1, with TRBD1 identical over 8 bases. Germline V gene data show CDR1 as MDHEN and CDR2 as SYDVKM. V shed 7 bases, J shed 4 bases, and the junction held 11 bases outside the gene matches. The CDR3 is made up of 15 amino acids. CDR3 in DNA: TGTGCCAGCACAGACAGGGGCGTCGGTCGCACTGAAGCTTTCTTT. Amino acids: CASTDRGVGRTEAFF.